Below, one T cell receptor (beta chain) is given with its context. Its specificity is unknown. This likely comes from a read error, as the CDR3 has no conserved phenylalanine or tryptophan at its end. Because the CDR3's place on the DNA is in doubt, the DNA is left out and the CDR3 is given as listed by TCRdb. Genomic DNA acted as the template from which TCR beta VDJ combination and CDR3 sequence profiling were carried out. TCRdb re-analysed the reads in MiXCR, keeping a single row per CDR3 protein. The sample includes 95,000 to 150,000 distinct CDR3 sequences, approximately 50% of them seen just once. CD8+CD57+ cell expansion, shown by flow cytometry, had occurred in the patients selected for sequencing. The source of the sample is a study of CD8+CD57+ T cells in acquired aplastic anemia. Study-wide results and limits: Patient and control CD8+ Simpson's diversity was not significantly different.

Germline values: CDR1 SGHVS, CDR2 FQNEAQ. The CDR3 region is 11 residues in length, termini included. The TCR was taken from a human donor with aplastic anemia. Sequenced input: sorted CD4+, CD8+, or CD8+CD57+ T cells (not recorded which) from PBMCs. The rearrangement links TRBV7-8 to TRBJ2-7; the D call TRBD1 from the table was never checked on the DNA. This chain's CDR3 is CASSFGQGRHL.